The T cell receptor (beta chain) described here comes from a study of shared clonotypes between healthy human individuals. Only Caucasian adults living in Nashville, Tennessee served as donors. Each unsorted sample relied on roughly 82 million PBMCs as its source of genomic DNA. CDR3 size: 14 residues. Trimming took off 3 bases at V and 4 bases at J, with 9 bases between the two ends. Germline CDR1 is LNHDA and CDR2 is SQIVND (reference sequence). Comment on this clone: Other DNA sequences in the sample encode the same CDR3.

Measured with immunoSEQ multiplex PCR; TCRdb has only the in-frame clones, and not every one. The profile shows roughly 500,000 clones, around four fifths of them singletons. This receptor was obtained from a woman aged 40 to 50 in good health. Some clones in this sample may be carry-over from other donors' samples. The chain joins TRBV19 to TRBJ2-2; D is possibly TRBD1 or TRBD2 (5 bases each). The specimen was PBMCs. CDR3 DNA sequence: TGTGCCAGTAGTATTCGTGGGGGCACCGGGGAGCTGTTTTTT. Its translation is CASSIRGGTGELFF.